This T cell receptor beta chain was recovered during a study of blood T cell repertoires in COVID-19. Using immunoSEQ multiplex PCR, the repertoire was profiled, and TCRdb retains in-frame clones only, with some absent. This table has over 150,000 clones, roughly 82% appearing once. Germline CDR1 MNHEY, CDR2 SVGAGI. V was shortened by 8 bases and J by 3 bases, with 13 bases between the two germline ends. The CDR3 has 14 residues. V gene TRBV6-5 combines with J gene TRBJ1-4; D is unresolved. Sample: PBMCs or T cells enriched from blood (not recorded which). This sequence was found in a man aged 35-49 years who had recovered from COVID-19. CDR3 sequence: CASGRPGANEKLFF. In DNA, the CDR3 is TGTGCCAGCGGGCGACCAGGTGCTAATGAAAAACTGTTTTTT.